This is a list of T cell receptor beta chains from one sample in a study of human T cells and chemical hapten exposure. TCRdb ran MiXCR on the RACE reads and lists one entry per CDR3 protein. The sample consists of roughly 260,000 distinct CDR3 sequences, 8.6% of them appearing once. Material: whole blood, obtained in connection with sensitization to the hapten diphenylcyclopropenone (DPC). The receptor source for this set is a woman aged 40 to 50 with alopecia areata. Some clones in this sample may be carry-over from other donors' samples. The CDR3 runs from the conserved cysteine through the conserved F or W. Only part of the rows carry a size: once, few, many, or a class if the clone is expanded.

>TRBV9|TRBJ2-2|many
CASSVDAFTGELFF
>TRBV27|TRBJ2-1|few
CASSLPDRASYNEQFF
>TRBV5-1|TRBJ2-1|NA
CASSSWGGMGTNEQFF
>TRBV7-6|TRBJ2-1|few
CASSLGGGDLRDEQFF
>TRBV7-9|TRBJ2-7|few
CASSLELGEQYF
>TRBV20-1|TRBJ2-2|NA
CSAWRVGTGELFF
>TRBV5-1|TRBJ1-1|many
CASSLDGMNTEAFF
>TRBV20-1|TRBJ2-7|many
CSAPRQGSTGYF
>TRBV12-5|TRBJ1-1|few
CASGLATGLEAFF
>TRBV28|TRBJ1-6|NA
CASQTTREGTSSPLHF
>TRBV15|TRBJ1-5|NA
CATSREYQPQHF